These 21 T cell receptor beta chains originate from one sample sequenced in a study of cytomegalovirus exposure and HLA in healthy donors. PCR amplification relied on 60 Vbeta primers (plus 13 Jbeta primers). Clones were read by immunoSEQ multiplex PCR, and TCRdb kept only the in-frame ones, dropping some. Among more than 200,000 clones listed, roughly 83% were seen once. The specimen sequenced was PBMCs. The receptor source for this set is a girl aged 10-17 years in good health and CMV-seronegative.

The chain combines TRBV29-1 with TRBJ1-2, with 7 bases aligning to TRBD1. The ends lost 8 bases at V and 8 bases at J; junction bases unmatched: 14. CDR3 size: 13 residues. Germline V gene sequence: CDR1 SQVTM, CDR2 ANQGSEA. CDR3 coding DNA: TGCAGCTCGTTGGGGTACACAGGGGAGGGCTACACCTTC. Protein product: CSSLGYTGEGYTF.

The V and J genes are TRBV4-2 and TRBJ1-2, with 8 nucleotides matching TRBD1. CDR3 length: 14 residues. The germline V gene has CDR1 LGHNA and CDR2 YNFKEQ. The J segment lost 4 bases and the V segment lost 5 bases, leaving 6 bases of the junction unmatched. CDR3 nucleotides: TGTGCCAGCAGCTCGACAGGGGAGGTCTATGGCTACACCTTC. It yields the protein CASSSTGEVYGYTF.

The gene calls are TRBV11-2 and TRBJ1-4; D unresolved. The length of the CDR3 is 13 residues. Germline CDR1 reads SGHAT; CDR2 reads FQNNGV. Deletions cut 8 bases from V and 7 bases from J, with 14 bases between. The CDR3 here is CASSPSRGEKLFF. CDR3 in DNA: TGTGCCAGCTCGCCCTCCCGGGGTGAAAAACTGTTTTTT.

The chain combines TRBV27 with TRBJ2-2; 12 nucleotides line up with TRBD2. The CDR3 totals 16 residues. CDR1 is MNHEY, CDR2 SMNVEV, per germline (reference sequence). J was trimmed by 5 bases and V by 6 bases; bases with no gene match: 7. The CDR3 is CASSVLAGGRTGELFF. As DNA, the CDR3 is TGTGCCAGCAGCGTACTAGCGGGGGGCCGTACCGGGGAGCTGTTTTTT.

The V call is TRBV19, the J call TRBJ1-1; D not certain. In germline, CDR1 is LNHDA, CDR2 SQIVND (reference sequence). V gave up 6 bases and J gave up 1 base, with 12 bases separating them. The CDR3 extends over 14 amino acids. The CDR3 DNA is TGTGCCAGTAGCCCGAGCGTCTGGAACACTGAAGCTTTCTTT. As protein: CASSPSVWNTEAFF.

V usage is TRBV9 and J usage is TRBJ2-5, with 11 bases lining up with TRBD1. After removal of 4 bases from V and 4 bases from J, the junction contained 12 bases not matched to a gene. Germline V gene sequence: CDR1 SGDLS, CDR2 YYNGEE. The CDR3 has 17 amino acids. The CDR3 DNA reads as TGTGCCAGCAGCCCCTGGGACAGGGGGTGGTCTGGAGAGACCCAGTACTTC. Its protein product is CASSPWDRGWSGETQYF.

CDR3 in DNA: TGTGCCAGCAGCTTCCCACAGGGGACCCACCAAGAGACCCAGTACTTC. It translates to CASSFPQGTHQETQYF. This chain connects TRBV7-2 to TRBJ2-5; TRBD1 agrees at 7 bases. The V and J ends lost 3 bases and 0 bases, in that order; junction bases with no gene match: 7. This CDR3 has 16 amino acids. Germline CDR1 SGHTA, CDR2 FQGNSA.

The chain combines TRBV29-1 with TRBJ1-1; 8 nucleotides agree with TRBD1. CDR1 and CDR2 from the germline V gene are SQVTM and ANQGSEA. The V segment lost 6 bases and the J segment 2 bases; nucleotides outside the gene matches: 8. The CDR3 length is 14 residues. The CDR3 region is CSVLGQGFNTEAFF. CDR3 DNA: TGCAGCGTATTAGGACAGGGATTTAACACTGAAGCTTTCTTT.

V gene TRBV28 combines with J gene TRBJ2-7, with D perhaps TRBD2 (6 bases). The CDR3 is made up of 17 amino acids. Germline assignment: CDR1 MDHEN and CDR2 SYDVKM. The V and J ends lost 5 bases and 5 bases respectively, with 25 bases between them. The CDR3 bases are TGTGCCAGCAGTCAGGAGGGTAAAAGTCCCTCTCAACACGAGCAGTACTTC. It is translated as CASSQEGKSPSQHEQYF.

The chain carries TRBV11-2 and TRBJ2-5; D is perhaps TRBD1 (6 bases). The CDR3 consists of 13 residues. Germline loops: CDR1 SGHAT, CDR2 FQNNGV. Trimming removed 4 bases at V and 4 bases at J, with 10 bases between. The CDR3 coding sequence is TGTGCCAGCAGCTACGGCAGGGGAGAGACCCAGTACTTC. Translating it yields CASSYGRGETQYF. Using reference TRBV11-2 and TRBJ2-5 for the parts outside the CDR3, the full variable domain is EAGVAQSPRYKIIEKRQSVAFWCNPISGHATLYWYQQILGQGPKLLIQFQNNGVVDDSQLPKDRFSAERLKGVDSTLKIQPAKLEDSAVYLCASSYGRGETQYFGPGTRLLVL.

The rearrangement links TRBV7-9 to TRBJ2-5; 8 bases map to TRBD2. V was pared by 5 bases and J by 1 base, with 12 bases of the junction left unmatched. Germline V lookup: CDR1 SEHNR, CDR2 FQNEAQ (reference sequence). CDR3 length equals 17 residues. Written as DNA, the CDR3 is TGTGCCAGCAGCGACTACGGGGGGGTTAAGATCCAAGAGACCCAGTACTTC. It is translated as CASSDYGGVKIQETQYF.

The rearrangement uses TRBV30 and TRBJ2-5; D may be TRBD1 (5 bases). The CDR3 consists of 13 residues. V lost 2 bases, J lost 0 bases, and 7 bases lay in between. Germline CDR1 GTSNPN, CDR2 SVGIG (reference sequence). Here the CDR3 DNA reads TGTGCCTGGAGTAGACAGAACCAAGAGACCCAGTACTTC. Translated, it gives CAWSRQNQETQYF.

The rearrangement uses TRBV28 and TRBJ2-6; 7 bases agree with TRBD1. Losses at the gene ends were 6 bases for V and 1 base for J; bases not matched to a gene: 3. The V gene's germline CDR1 is MDHEN and CDR2 SYDVKM. CDR3 length: 15 residues. The CDR3 DNA sequence: TGTGCCAGCAGCCCAGGGGGTTCTGGGGCCAACGTCCTGACTTTC. Its translation is CASSPGGSGANVLTF. Full variable domain (rest looked up from reference TRBV28 and TRBJ2-6): DVKVTQSSRYLVKRTGEKVFLECVQDMDHENMFWYRQDPGLGLRLIYFSYDVKMKEKGDIPEGYSVSREKKERFSLILESASTNQTSMYLCASSPGGSGANVLTFGAGSRLTVL.

The rearrangement joins TRBV4-1 to TRBJ2-5; perhaps TRBD2 as D (6 bases). The germline V gene has CDR1 MGHRA and CDR2 YSYEKL. CDR3 length: 16 residues. Trimming cost V 1 base and J 3 bases, with 15 bases left between them. CDR3 amino acids: CASSQGGWWEEETQYF. CDR3 sequence (DNA): TGCGCCAGCAGCCAAGGCGGGTGGTGGGAGGAAGAGACCCAGTACTTC.

The J gene is TRBJ2-5, the V gene TRBV9, with 7 bases that match TRBD2. V lost 4 bases and J lost 3; bases outside the gene matches: 6. Germline CDR1 reads SGDLS; CDR2 reads YYNGEE. This CDR3 has 14 residues. CDR3 protein: CASSRRGNEETQYF. CDR3 nucleotides: TGTGCCAGCAGCCGGCGGGGGAACGAAGAGACCCAGTACTTC.

The chain is built from TRBV11-2 and TRBJ2-7, with TRBD2 identical over 11 bases. CDR1 is SGHAT and CDR2 is FQNNGV in the germline V gene. Germline trimming cut 4 bases from V and 7 bases from J; bases unmatched to any gene: 6. This CDR3 has 14 residues. The CDR3 reads CASSSSGLAEEQYF. Written as DNA, the CDR3 is TGTGCCAGCAGCTCTTCGGGACTAGCGGAGGAGCAGTACTTC. Full variable domain (outside the CDR3, taken from reference TRBV11-2 and TRBJ2-7): EAGVAQSPRYKIIEKRQSVAFWCNPISGHATLYWYQQILGQGPKLLIQFQNNGVVDDSQLPKDRFSAERLKGVDSTLKIQPAKLEDSAVYLCASSSSGLAEEQYFGPGTRLTVT.

The V gene is TRBV5-1, the J gene TRBJ2-7; 11 nucleotides match TRBD2. Germline CDR1 reads SGHRS; CDR2 reads YFSETQ. The CDR3 has 14 amino acids. Trimming removed 7 bases from V and 8 bases from J; junction bases left unmatched: 11. As DNA, the CDR3 is TGCGCCAGCCGCCCGGGACTAGCGGCGACACAGCAGTACTTC. It codes for CASRPGLAATQQYF.

The chain links TRBV4-1 to TRBJ2-7; a weak D match, TRBD2 (6 bases). Trimming took off 0 bases at V and 4 bases at J, with 16 bases between the two ends. The CDR3 loop spans 16 amino acids. Looked up from germline, CDR1 is MGHRA and CDR2 is YSYEKL. The CDR3 region has the DNA TGCGCCAGCAGCCAAGATAGTCGGGCCGGGGGTTACGAGCAGTACTTC. Residues: CASSQDSRAGGYEQYF.

The chain couples TRBV5-1 to TRBJ2-7, with TRBD1 matching over 10 bases. CDR3 length: 15 residues. The junction had 8 bases not matched to a gene; V was cut back by 3 bases and J by 5 bases. Germline V gene sequence: CDR1 SGHRS, CDR2 YFSETQ. CDR3 protein: CASSSDRDRGHEQYF. The CDR3 DNA reads TGCGCCAGCAGCTCAGACCGGGACAGGGGCCACGAGCAGTACTTC.

The rearrangement joins TRBV19 to TRBJ1-1, with D hard to call. Germline values: CDR1 LNHDA, CDR2 SQIVND (reference sequence). The length of the CDR3 is 14 residues. The germline V and J ends were trimmed by 2 bases and 7 bases, with 14 bases remaining between them. CDR3 nucleotides: TGTGCCAGTAGTATACGGGGTGGTGGTCATGAAGCTTTCTTT. Its protein product is CASSIRGGGHEAFF. Full variable domain (missing parts from reference TRBV19 and TRBJ1-1): DGGITQSPKYLFRKEGQNVTLSCEQNLNHDAMYWYRQDPGQGLRLIYYSQIVNDFQKGDIAEGYSVSREKKESFPLTVTSAQKNPTAFYLCASSIRGGGHEAFFGQGTRLTVV.

V is TRBV5-1 and J is TRBJ2-5, with 8 bases fitting TRBD1. In germline, CDR1 is SGHRS, CDR2 YFSETQ. J gave up 2 bases and V 0 bases, and 6 bases lay outside the gene matches. The CDR3 sequence is 16 residues long. The CDR3 region has the DNA TGCGCCAGCAGCTTGGTTTCAGGGGGCTTACAAGAGACCCAGTACTTC. As protein: CASSLVSGGLQETQYF.